This TCR beta chain was documented in a study of blood T cell repertoires in COVID-19. Turning to the study itself: Researchers got acute and convalescent COVID-19 samples from the United States, Italy and Spain.

In the authors' methods: Estimation of nucleated cell counts relied on the amplification of reference gene primers. Clones were sequenced by immunoSEQ multiplex PCR, and TCRdb holds only the in-frame ones, with some missing. The V and J calls and the clone size are those of that table, but D and trimming were determined from the DNA. Found here are roughly 250,000 clones, approximately 78% of them singletons; the top ten hold roughly an eighth. From germline, CDR1 is SNHLY and CDR2 FYNNEI. This CDR3 comprises 12 residues. The V segment lost 9 bases and the J segment 7 bases; nucleotides outside the gene matches: 5.

This chain joins TRBV2 and TRBJ1-2; 10 bases line up with TRBD1. The sample consisted of peripheral blood. The source is a woman in her sixties or seventies with active or convalescent COVID-19. CDR3 nucleotide sequence: TGTGCCAGGAACCGGGACAGGGGTGGCTACACCTTC. The encoded protein is CARNRDRGGYTF.